These 14 T cell receptor beta chains came from one sample sequenced in a study of memory CD4+ T cells and cytomegalovirus serostatus. Clones were sequenced by immunoSEQ multiplex PCR, and TCRdb holds only the in-frame ones, with some missing. The data contain around 45,000 clones, about three quarters of them seen just once; the ten biggest clones take up 0.5% to 0.65%. Single viable CD3+CD4+CD8-CD45RO+ cells were sorted as the memory CD4+ T cells. The sample comprised memory CD4+ T cells from blood. The receptors were sampled from an adult in good health and CMV-seronegative.

The J gene is TRBJ2-7, the V gene TRBV4-2, with 8 bases that match TRBD1. CDR3 size: 15 residues. J gave up 1 base and V 4 bases, and 6 bases lay outside the gene matches. Germline CDR1 LGHNA, CDR2 YNFKEQ. The CDR3 nucleotides read TGTGCCAGCAGCCTCGGACAGGGTCCTTCCTACGAGCAGTACTTC. It yields the protein CASSLGQGPSYEQYF.

This sequence joins TRBV5-4 and TRBJ2-1, with unresolved D. CDR1 and CDR2 from the germline V gene are SGHNT and YYREEE (reference sequence). The CDR3 is made up of 11 amino acids. V was clipped by 5 bases and J by 8 bases, with 8 bases between them. The CDR3, as DNA: TGTGCCAGCAGGAAAAGGGATGAGCAGTTCTTC. It encodes CASRKRDEQFF.

This clone was seen only once. The gene calls are TRBV6-5 and TRBJ2-3; TRBD1 or TRBD2 may be the D gene (5 bases each). Trimming took 6 bases from V and 7 from J, leaving 20 bases between them. This CDR3 is 15 amino acids long. Germline V gene lookup returns CDR1 MNHEY and CDR2 SVGAGI. CDR3 protein: CASRPKLVGTYTQYF. In DNA, the CDR3 is TGTGCCAGCAGGCCAAAACTAGTCGGGACCTATACGCAGTATTTT.

The chain joins TRBV9 to TRBJ2-3; no clear D. There are 14 residues in the CDR3. CDR1 SGDLS and CDR2 YYNGEE come from the germline V gene. Trimming stripped 3 bases from V and 4 bases from J, with 12 bases between. The CDR3 bases are TGTGCCAGCAGCGCCGTCTTTAGCCCAGATACGCAGTATTTT. Translated, it gives CASSAVFSPDTQYF.

The rearrangement uses TRBV9 and TRBJ1-1; no definite D call. V lost 0 bases to trimming and J lost 0 bases, with 3 bases between them. CDR3 length: 13 residues. From germline, CDR1 is SGDLS and CDR2 YYNGEE. The CDR3 region is CASSVELNTEAFF. CDR3 nucleotides: TGTGCCAGCAGCGTAGAACTGAACACTGAAGCTTTCTTT.

This clone has just one count. The gene calls are TRBV4-2 and TRBJ2-5, with unresolved D. V was trimmed by 0 bases and J by 2 bases, leaving 4 bases between them. Germline V gene data show CDR1 as LGHNA and CDR2 as YNFKEQ. The length of the CDR3 is 13 residues. The CDR3 loop reads CASSQEEQETQYF. The CDR3 nucleotides read TGTGCCAGCAGCCAAGAGGAGCAAGAGACCCAGTACTTC.

The chain joins TRBV9 to TRBJ1-3; the D is unclear. The CDR3 has 15 amino acids. CDR1 and CDR2 from the germline V gene are SGDLS and YYNGEE. The germline V and J ends were trimmed by 3 bases and 2 bases, with 12 bases remaining between them. The CDR3: CASSGTPQAGNTIYF. CDR3 DNA: TGTGCCAGCAGCGGAACGCCTCAGGCTGGAAACACCATATATTTT.

This clone was picked up one time. The rearrangement joins TRBV5-4 to TRBJ2-5; 8 bases are a match to TRBD2. J gave up 5 bases and V 7 bases, and 16 bases lay outside the gene matches. The CDR3 is 16 residues long. The V gene's germline CDR1 is SGHNT and CDR2 YYREEE (reference sequence). The DNA for the CDR3 is TGTGCCAGCCTAGGGGGTAGCGGGGTTTCGGGGGAGACCCAGTACTTC. Residues: CASLGGSGVSGETQYF.

V and J are TRBV9 and TRBJ2-5; 9 nucleotides agree with TRBD2. The CDR3 contains 15 residues. Trimming cost V 0 bases and J 7 bases; bases outside gene matches: 7. Germline V gene sequence: CDR1 SGDLS, CDR2 YYNGEE. The CDR3 reads CASSVGPSGVGTQYF. In DNA, the CDR3 is TGTGCCAGCAGCGTAGGGCCTAGCGGGGTCGGGACCCAGTACTTC.

CDR3 DNA sequence: TGTGCCAGCAGCCCACCTGAGGCCAACGTCCTGACTTTC. This encodes CASSPPEANVLTF. V and J are TRBV7-3 and TRBJ2-6, with unresolved D. This CDR3 comprises 13 residues. Trimming took off 5 bases at V and 6 bases at J, with 8 bases between the two ends. Germline values: CDR1 SGHTA, CDR2 FQGTGA.

As to this clone: This CDR3 is also generated by other DNA sequences in the sample. The chain uses TRBV7-9 and TRBJ2-7, with TRBD1 as a possible D gene (5 bases). CDR3 length: 12 amino acids. Per the germline V gene, CDR1 is SEHNR and CDR2 is FQNEAQ (reference sequence). V lost 4 bases to trimming and J lost 5 bases, with 9 bases between them. Here the CDR3 DNA reads TGTGCCAGCAGCTCCACAGGCGACGAGCAGTACTTC. The encoded protein is CASSSTGDEQYF. Full variable domain (outside the CDR3, taken from reference TRBV7-9 and TRBJ2-7): DTGVSQNPRHKITKRGQNVTFRCDPISEHNRLYWYRQTLGQGPEFLTYFQNEAQLEKSRLLSDRFSAERPKGSFSTLEIQRTEQGDSAMYLCASSSTGDEQYFGPGTRLTVT.

V is TRBV20-1 and J is TRBJ1-2, with D unclear. CDR3 length equals 10 residues. Germline assignment: CDR1 DFQATT and CDR2 SNEGSKA (reference sequence). The CDR3 bases are TGCAGGACTTATCACCCTGGCTACACCTTC. Translation: CRTYHPGYTF.

V and J are TRBV5-1 and TRBJ1-4, with a weak D call TRBD1 (6 bases). The length of the CDR3 is 15 residues. Germline CDR1 is SGHRS and CDR2 is YFSETQ. V was pared by 4 bases and J by 7 bases, with 17 bases between. The CDR3 sequence is CASSRDTSRGEKLFF. The CDR3 DNA sequence: TGCGCCAGCAGCCGGGACACTTCCCGGGGTGAAAAACTGTTTTTT.

CDR3 region: CASSYEGLAGVNTQYF. CDR3 nucleotides: TGTGCCAGCAGTTACGAAGGGCTAGCGGGGGTAAATACGCAGTATTTT. J is TRBJ2-3 and V is TRBV6-6; TRBD2 agrees at 10 bases. The CDR3 totals 16 residues. The ends lost 2 bases at V and 7 bases at J; junction bases unmatched: 9. The germline V gene encodes CDR1 MNHNY and CDR2 SVGAGI (reference sequence).